This T cell receptor (beta chain) originates from a study of cytomegalovirus exposure and HLA in healthy donors. Some clones are missing from TCRdb's copy, which holds only in-frame ones; the method was immunoSEQ multiplex PCR. Of 150,000 to 200,000 clones in the sample, about four fifths were seen once. V was pared by 1 base and J by 5 bases, with 11 bases between. This CDR3 region has 14 residues. The germline V gene encodes CDR1 SNHLY and CDR2 FYNNEI. The sample taken for sequencing was PBMCs. V is TRBV2 and J is TRBJ1-2; D is unclear. The receptor comes from a man aged 25 to 40 in good health and CMV-seropositive. The CDR3 spells CASSEDSGLYGYTF. The DNA of the CDR3 is TGTGCCAGCAGTGAAGATAGTGGTCTATATGGCTACACCTTC.